The clone carrying this T cell receptor (beta chain) has only a few counts. Germline V gene lookup returns CDR1 WNHNN and CDR2 SYGVQD (reference sequence). The CDR3 consists of 13 residues. The germline V and J ends were trimmed by 0 bases and 8 bases, with 10 bases remaining between them. This sample was taken from a study of T cells in Graves' hyperthyroidism and ophthalmopathy. Amplification targeted TCR beta CDR3 regions from RNA transcripts. An initial round of RT-PCR targeting the TCR CDR3 relied on the HTBI primer set. TCRdb re-derived calls from the multiplex PCR reads in MiXCR, one entry per CDR3 protein. Seen here are 500,000 to 800,000 distinct CDR3 sequences, nearly 45% observed once, and the top ten hold 6.5% to 9%.

Material: peripheral blood or thyroid tissue (not recorded which). The clonotype was recovered from an adult man with Graves' disease, either hyperthyroidism or ophthalmopathy (not recorded which). V and J are TRBV10-1 and TRBJ1-2; D perhaps matches TRBD1 (5 bases). CDR3 bases: TGCGCCAGCAGTGAGTCGGGGCGAGCAGGCTACACCTTC. It translates to CASSESGRAGYTF.